Each of the 25 T cell receptor beta chains below was sequenced from the same sample in a study of tumor-infiltrating lymphocytes in primary liver carcinoma. The roughly 17-32 mg bulk tissue piece was not sorted before simultaneous RNA and DNA extraction. With approximately 500 ng total RNA as template and a constant-region primer, TCR beta cDNA was made. Slightly modified ARM-PCR served as the procedure for the TCR beta libraries. These libraries came from three rounds of nested multiplex PCR. Rounds one and two of PCR, each of 10 cycles, were primed with TRBV1-TRBV30 forward primers and a C-beta reverse primer. Using its own MiXCR run on the multiplex PCR reads, TCRdb lists one record per CDR3 protein. The sample shows approximately 40,000 distinct CDR3 sequences, roughly 70% of them seen only once. Material: liver tumor tissue from sampling region 4. The sample's subset: tumor region T4, right-lateral pole. These receptors were obtained from a man aged 40-49 years with primary liver carcinoma and hepatitis B virus infection.

A few counts support this clonotype. As the CDR3 is not closed by the conserved phenylalanine or tryptophan, this likely results from a read error. This rearrangement joins TRBV19 to TRBJ2-2; D is possibly TRBD2 (6 bases). The V end lost 6 bases, the J end lost 7 bases, and 18 bases lay between the germline ends. The CDR3 length is 15 residues. Germline V CDR1 and CDR2: LNHDA, SQIVND (reference sequence). The CDR3 bases are TGTGCCAGTAGGTTCGTGGGAGGTCGGGTCGGGGAGCTGTTTTCT. Translating it yields CASRFVGGRVGELFS.

Concerning this clonotype: A read error may account for a junction end that differs from germline. J is TRBJ2-1 and V is TRBV30; D call uncertain. This CDR3 contains 15 residues. The germline V gene has CDR1 GTSNPN and CDR2 SVGIG (reference sequence). CDR3 nucleotide sequence: TGTACCTGGAAAGTAATTCGGCCAAACTCTAATGAGCAGTTCTTC. The encoded protein is CTWKVIRPNSNEQFF.

The V gene is TRBV11-1, the J gene TRBJ2-3; D is possibly TRBD2 (5 bases). The CDR3 is 15 residues long. Deletions cut 6 bases from V and 6 bases from J, with 19 bases between. In germline, CDR1 is SGHAT, CDR2 FQDESV (reference sequence). This CDR3 reads CASSLPRVNTDTQYF. For the CDR3, the DNA is TGTGCCAGCAGTTTGCCGAGGGTGAACACGGATACGCAGTATTTT.

This clonotype was observed a few times. The chain employs TRBV29-1 and TRBJ1-1; TRBD1 aligns across 9 bases. The CDR3 is 15 amino acids. V was pared by 7 bases and J by 5 bases, with 14 bases of the junction left unmatched. Germline loops: CDR1 SQVTM, CDR2 ANQGSEA. The CDR3 DNA follows: TGCAGCGGAAACACAGGGGGCTTCCTAACAACTGAAGCTTTCTTT. It codes for CSGNTGGFLTTEAFF.

This clonotype was seen just once. One end of the junction is discordant with germline, which a read error may explain. The J gene is TRBJ2-5, the V gene TRBV12-3 or TRBV12-4, with a possible D match to TRBD2 (7 bases). The CDR3 is 13 amino acids. The DNA of the CDR3 is TGTGTCAGCAGCCGAAGCGGGACAAAGACTCAATACTTC. This sequence encodes CVSSRSGTKTQYF.

With respect to this clonotype: The germline gene is not matched at one end of the junction; a read error may be the cause. The chain carries TRBV5-1 and TRBJ2-7; 7 nucleotides align to TRBD1. This CDR3 comprises 14 residues. Germline loops: CDR1 SGHRS, CDR2 YFSETQ. This chain's CDR3 is CASSRQQGINGQYF. CDR3 nucleotide sequence: TGCGCTAGCAGCCGGCAACAGGGGATCAACGGACAGTACTTC.

This clonotype was found many times. The chain combines TRBV7-9 with TRBJ2-7, with TRBD1 matching 7 bases. Germline values: CDR1 SEHNR, CDR2 FQNEAQ (reference sequence). Unmatched junction bases numbered 8, after V lost 5 bases and J lost 13 bases. There are 11 residues in the CDR3. This chain's CDR3 is CASSRGQDHYF. The CDR3 nucleotides are TGTGCCAGCAGCCGCGGACAGGACCACTACTTC.

This clonotype was counted a few times. A junction end diverges from the germline sequence, so it may reflect a read error. The chain uses TRBV5-1 and TRBJ2-3; 8 positions agree with TRBD1. The CDR3 is made up of 16 amino acids. Germline loops: CDR1 SGHRS, CDR2 YFSETQ. CDR3 sequence (DNA): TGCGCCAGCAGCTTGAACGACAGGGGAAGCACAGATGCGCAGTATTTT. It specifies CASSLNDRGSTDAQYF.

Note on this clonotype: An end of the junction differs from the germline gene, which may be a read error. The rearrangement uses TRBV6-1 and TRBJ2-2; perhaps TRBD2 as D (6 bases). The CDR3 sequence is 16 residues long. In germline, CDR1 is MNHNS, CDR2 SASEGT. CDR3 nucleotide sequence: TGTGCTAGCAGTGAAGTTCCCACTAGCTTACCCCGGGAGCTGTTTTTT. Its translation is CASSEVPTSLPRELFF.

A remark on this clonotype: Because it lacks the conserved phenylalanine or tryptophan at the end, this CDR3 is likely a read error. The limits of the CDR3 on the DNA are not certain, so only TCRdb's listed CDR3 is given. The V and J genes are TRBV5-1 and TRBJ2-5; the D call in the table, TRBD2, was not verified against the DNA. The CDR3 is 15 residues long, counting both termini. CDR1 and CDR2 from the germline V gene are SGHRS and YFSETQ. CDR3 protein: CASSLLPGLVETQYL.

This clonotype was seen at least ten times. The chain carries TRBV11-1 and TRBJ2-1; D unclear. Germline V CDR1 and CDR2: SGHAT, FQDESV (reference sequence). The CDR3 is made up of 13 amino acids. V was clipped by 3 bases and J by 12 bases, with 15 bases between them. The CDR3 nucleotides are TGTGCCAGCAGCTTGGGGTCCGAGGTGATGCAGTTCTTC. The encoded protein is CASSLGSEVMQFF.

The CDR3 protein is CASSLSLAGTGNEQYF. CDR3 sequence (DNA): TGTGCCAGCAGCTTGTCATTAGCGGGAACCGGGAACGAGCAGTACTTC. The chain is built from TRBV5-8 and TRBJ2-7; 8 positions agree with TRBD2. The germline CDR1 and CDR2 sequences are SGHTS and YDEGEE. V dropped 1 base and J dropped 5; count of bases not matched to a gene: 11. This CDR3 comprises 16 residues.

The genes are TRBV28 and TRBJ1-2; a weak D match, TRBD1 (6 bases). Trimming removed 2 bases at V and 4 bases at J, with 20 bases between. Germline values: CDR1 MDHEN, CDR2 SYDVKM. This CDR3 has 17 amino acids. In nucleotides, the CDR3 is TGTGCCAGCAGTTTAATGGGACACGGTGTACGGAGCTATGGCTACACCTTC. This codes for CASSLMGHGVRSYGYTF.

This chain uses TRBV4-3 with TRBJ2-1; tentatively, D is TRBD1 or TRBD2 (5 bases each). Trimming removed 10 bases at V and 10 bases at J, with 23 bases between. Germline CDR1 and CDR2: LGHNA and YSLEER. This CDR3 comprises 14 residues. This CDR3 is CAITQGTSFDEQFF. In DNA form, the CDR3 reads TGCGCCATCACCCAAGGGACCAGTTTCGACGAGCAGTTCTTC.

For this clonotype: This likely comes from a read error, as the CDR3 has no conserved phenylalanine or tryptophan at its end. This sequence joins TRBV12-3 or TRBV12-4 and TRBJ1-4; TRBD1 is a possible D gene (5 bases). This CDR3 is 13 amino acids long. The germline V and J ends were trimmed by 10 bases and 7 bases, with 16 bases remaining between them. The CDR3 loop reads CANGLAGTEKLFI. CDR3 in DNA: TGTGCCAACGGTTTAGCAGGGACTGAAAAACTGTTTATT.

With regard to this clonotype: Being one base from a much bigger clone, this may be a read error. The chain couples TRBV30 to TRBJ2-6; no definite D call. The V and J ends lost 2 bases and 0 bases respectively, with 5 bases between them. The CDR3 is 14 residues long. Germline V gene data show CDR1 as GTSNPN and CDR2 as SVGIG (reference sequence). CDR3 sequence reads: CAWSRNSGANVLTF. CDR3 in DNA: TGTGCCTGGAGTCGCAACTCTGGGGCCAACGTCCTGACTTTC.

About this clonotype itself: Sequence at one end of the junction differs from germline and may be a read error. V and J are TRBV7-9 and TRBJ2-1; D unresolved. Germline CDR1 SEHNR, CDR2 FQNEAQ (reference sequence). CDR3 length: 13 amino acids. CDR3 in amino acids: CANSSGSYNEQFF. CDR3 coding DNA: TGTGCCAACAGCTCAGGCTCCTACAATGAGCAGTTCTTC.

This clonotype was seen more than once but under ten times. The chain joins TRBV20-1 to TRBJ2-5, with 8 bases that match TRBD2. Per germline, CDR1 DFQATT and CDR2 SNEGSKA (reference sequence). V shed 6 bases, J shed 1 base, and the junction held 10 bases outside the gene matches. CDR3 length equals 15 residues. The CDR3 is CSAGADSGTQETQYF. DNA of the CDR3: TGCAGTGCAGGGGCGGATAGCGGGACCCAAGAGACCCAGTACTTC.

Regarding this clonotype: One junction end does not reproduce the germline sequence, and a read error may be involved. The V and J genes are TRBV5-5 and TRBJ2-3, with a weak D call TRBD2 (5 bases). The CDR3 covers 14 residues. From germline, CDR1 is SGHKS and CDR2 YYEKEE (reference sequence). This CDR3 reads CTSSWGVVADTQYF. The CDR3 DNA follows: TGTACCAGCAGCTGGGGAGTGGTGGCGGATACGCAGTATTTT.

On this clonotype itself: Without the conserved terminal phenylalanine or tryptophan, this CDR3 likely stems from a read error. The CDR3 region has the DNA TGCGCCAGCAGTGGGACTGGGGTAAGGACTGAAGCTTTCATT. Protein sequence: CASSGTGVRTEAFI. The chain uses TRBV6-6 and TRBJ1-1; possibly TRBD1 for D (5 bases). The CDR3 loop spans 14 amino acids. Germline V gene sequence: CDR1 MNHNY, CDR2 SVGAGI (reference sequence).

In regard to this clonotype: Since the CDR3 does not end with the conserved phenylalanine or tryptophan, this likely comes from a read error. CDR3 bases: TGCACCAGCAGCTTCCACTTCCTAGGCAGCTACGAGCAGTACCTC. Protein product: CTSSFHFLGSYEQYL. V usage is TRBV5-1 and J usage is TRBJ2-7, with D uncertain. The germline V gene has CDR1 SGHRS and CDR2 YFSETQ. This CDR3 comprises 15 residues.

Many counts were recorded for this clonotype. A clone one base away is much larger, so this may be a read error. The genes are TRBV12-3 or TRBV12-4 and TRBJ1-4, with TRBD1 identical over 9 bases. The CDR3 length is 15 residues. The CDR3 nucleotides are TGTGCCAGCAGTTCCTACAGGGGGCGCGGAGAAAAACCGTTTTTT. The encoded protein is CASSSYRGRGEKPFF.

The chain employs TRBV12-3 or TRBV12-4 and TRBJ2-3; 8 bases fit TRBD2. Trimming removed 11 bases from V and 4 bases from J; junction bases left unmatched: 11. The CDR3 totals 14 residues. The CDR3 DNA sequence: TGTGCCCACAGTTCCGGGACTAGGCCAGATACGCAGTATTTT. It encodes CAHSSGTRPDTQYF.

Concerning this clonotype: At one end the junction does not follow the germline gene, possibly because of a read error. J is TRBJ2-1 and V is TRBV12-3 or TRBV12-4, with a weak D call TRBD1 (6 bases). This CDR3 is 14 amino acids long. This CDR3 reads CASRPQGRQNEQPF. CDR3 DNA: TGTGCCAGCAGACCCCAGGGGCGGCAGAATGAGCAGCCCTTC.

As to this clonotype: At one end, the junction sequence differs from germline, possibly due to a read error. The chain has TRBV12-3 or TRBV12-4 and TRBJ2-3; 7 nucleotides agree with TRBD2. The CDR3 length is 18 residues. CDR3 DNA sequence: TGTGCTAGCAGTCCAAGAATGACTTGCGGGAGTGCATCAGATACGCAGTATTTT. Translated, it gives CASSPRMTCGSASDTQYF.